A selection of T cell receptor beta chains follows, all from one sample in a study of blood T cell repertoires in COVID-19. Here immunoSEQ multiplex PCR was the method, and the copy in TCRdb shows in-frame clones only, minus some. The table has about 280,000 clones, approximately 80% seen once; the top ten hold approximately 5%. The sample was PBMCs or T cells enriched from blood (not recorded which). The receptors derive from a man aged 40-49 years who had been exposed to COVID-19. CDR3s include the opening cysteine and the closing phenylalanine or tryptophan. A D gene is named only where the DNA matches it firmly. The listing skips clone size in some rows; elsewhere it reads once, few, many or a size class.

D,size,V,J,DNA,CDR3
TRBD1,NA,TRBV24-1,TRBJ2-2,TGTGCCACCGGGACAGGGGGCACCGGGGAGCTGTTTTTT,CATGTGGTGELFF
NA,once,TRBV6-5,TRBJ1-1,TGTGCCAGCAGTCCCGGAGGGATTCCGTGGGCTTTCTTT,CASSPGGIPWAFF
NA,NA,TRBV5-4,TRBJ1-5,TGTGCCAGCAGCTTTGAGGGACAGCCCCAGCATTTT,CASSFEGQPQHF
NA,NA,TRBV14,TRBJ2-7,TGTGCCAGCAGCCAAGGGCGGTCCTACGAGCAGTACTTC,CASSQGRSYEQYF
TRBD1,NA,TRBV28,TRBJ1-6,TGTGCCAGCAGTACAGGGGGCGCGGCCTATAATTCACCCCTCCACTTT,CASSTGGAAYNSPLHF
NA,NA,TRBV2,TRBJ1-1,TGTGCCAGCGGGTCCAGGGGCAGGAACACTGAAGCTTTCTTT,CASGSRGRNTEAFF
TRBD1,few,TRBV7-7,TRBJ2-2,TGTGCTAGCAGCTTACGGACAGGGACGAACACCGGGGAGCTGTTTTTT,CASSLRTGTNTGELFF
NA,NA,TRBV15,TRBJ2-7,TGTGCCACCAGCAGAGATGCGGGGTGGGCCTACGAGCAGTACTTC,CATSRDAGWAYEQYF
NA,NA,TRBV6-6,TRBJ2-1,TGTGCCAGCAGTTATAACGAACAGCTGGAGCAGTTCTTC,CASSYNEQLEQFF
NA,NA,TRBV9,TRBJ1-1,TGTGCCAGCAGCGTAGACTCCCACCCGAACACTGAAGCTTTCTTT,CASSVDSHPNTEAFF